This T cell receptor beta chain was sequenced during a study of read filtering for tumor transcriptome and immune sequencing. Study details: R-ISS stage counts were 8 or 9 for I, 15 to 20 for II, roughly seven for III.

From about 0.4 ug of RNA, a library with molecular barcoded alpha/delta and beta/gamma adaptors was made. In TCRdb, the reads were re-called with MiXCR into one record per CDR3 protein. Found here are fewer than 30,000 distinct CDR3 sequences, approximately 14% of them singletons; the top ten hold about 41%. This clonotype was seen repeatedly, ten times or more. The germline V and J ends were trimmed by 5 bases and 6 bases, with 22 bases remaining between them. The CDR3 has 15 amino acids. Germline V gene sequence: CDR1 DFQATT, CDR2 SNEGSKA (reference sequence). Material for sequencing was a population of CD138-negative cells sorted from bone marrow. This chain joins TRBV20-1 and TRBJ1-1, with D possibly being TRBD1 (6 bases). This receptor was identified in a donor at least 40 years old with multiple myeloma. This CDR3 is CSAARWQGQKSEAFF. The CDR3 DNA reads TGCAGTGCTGCTCGTTGGCAGGGACAAAAATCTGAAGCTTTCTTT.